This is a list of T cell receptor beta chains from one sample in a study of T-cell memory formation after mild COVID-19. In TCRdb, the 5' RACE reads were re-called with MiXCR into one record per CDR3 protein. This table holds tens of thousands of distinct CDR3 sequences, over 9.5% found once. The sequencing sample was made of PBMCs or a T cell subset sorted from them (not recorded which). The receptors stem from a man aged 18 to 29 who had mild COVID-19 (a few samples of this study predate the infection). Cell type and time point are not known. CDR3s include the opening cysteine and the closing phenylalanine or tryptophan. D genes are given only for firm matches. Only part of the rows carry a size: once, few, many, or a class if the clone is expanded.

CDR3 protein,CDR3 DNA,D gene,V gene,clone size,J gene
CASSSISGTSYEQYF,TGTGCCAGCAGCTCGATTTCCGGGACCTCCTACGAGCAGTACTTC,NA,TRBV11-2,many,TRBJ2-7
CASSPFSMNTEAFF,TGTGCCAGCAGCCCCTTTTCTATGAACACTGAAGCTTTCTTT,NA,TRBV7-9,many,TRBJ1-1
CASSFSANYGYTF,TGCGCCAGCAGCTTCTCAGCTAACTATGGCTACACCTTC,NA,TRBV5-1,many,TRBJ1-2
CASSPWAGSGELFF,TGTGCCAGCAGCCCGTGGGCAGGATCCGGGGAGCTGTTTTTT,NA,TRBV7-2,many,TRBJ2-2
CASSLAGSSYNSPLHF,TGCGCCAGCAGCTTGGCGGGGAGCTCCTATAATTCACCCCTCCACTTT,NA,TRBV5-1,many,TRBJ1-6
CASSAGTGVPGSNVLTF,TGTGCCAGCAGCGCCGGGACAGGGGTACCTGGGTCCAACGTCCTGACTTTC,TRBD1,TRBV12-3/TRBV12-4,few,TRBJ2-6
CASSLIRDRGLQNIQYF,TGCGCCAGCAGCCTGATCCGGGACAGGGGTTTACAAAACATTCAGTACTTC,TRBD1,TRBV4-1,many,TRBJ2-4
CASSDYPAGEAFF,TGTGCCAGCAGTGATTATCCCGCAGGTGAAGCTTTCTTT,NA,TRBV25-1,many,TRBJ1-1
CASSELAGGPETQYF,TGTGCCAGCAGTGAATTAGCGGGGGGGCCAGAGACCCAGTACTTC,TRBD2,TRBV6-1,medium-sized,TRBJ2-5
CATRPGADTGELFF,TGCGCCACCCGGCCCGGGGCCGACACCGGGGAGCTGTTTTTT,NA,TRBV5-1,NA,TRBJ2-2
CASSQPPWRTHTDTQYF,TGTGCCAGCTCCCAACCCCCCTGGCGGACCCACACAGATACGCAGTATTTT,NA,TRBV18,many,TRBJ2-3
CASRRGGDTQYF,TGTGCCAGCAGACGTGGGGGAGATACGCAGTATTTT,NA,TRBV7-9,NA,TRBJ2-3
CASSPYRGLGYEQYF,TGTGCCAGCAGCCCTTACAGGGGGCTCGGGTACGAGCAGTACTTC,TRBD1,TRBV27,many,TRBJ2-7
CASMNNYGYTF,TGTGCCAGCATGAATAACTATGGCTACACCTTC,NA,TRBV9,few,TRBJ1-2
CSATPGGSYQPQHF,TGCAGTGCAACCCCCGGGGGGAGCTATCAGCCCCAGCATTTT,NA,TRBV20-1,few,TRBJ1-5
CASSLGWGEKLFF,TGTGCCAGCAGTTTGGGTTGGGGGGAAAAACTGTTTTTT,NA,TRBV28,many,TRBJ1-4
CASSQVEERSGANVLTF,TGCGCCAGCAGCCAAGTAGAGGAGCGCTCTGGGGCCAACGTCCTGACTTTC,NA,TRBV4-3,many,TRBJ2-6
CASRSGTGRTNTEAFF,TGTGCCAGCAGGTCGGGGACAGGGAGGACGAACACTGAAGCTTTCTTT,TRBD1,TRBV11-2,many,TRBJ1-1
CASKVRLEGWGTEAFF,TGCGCCAGCAAGGTGAGGTTGGAAGGCTGGGGCACTGAAGCTTTCTTT,NA,TRBV5-1,many,TRBJ1-1
CSAPDRGLDTQYF,TGCAGTGCTCCCGACAGGGGACTGGATACGCAGTATTTT,TRBD1,TRBV20-1,large,TRBJ2-3
CASSASGGPTGELFF,TGCGCCAGCAGTGCTAGCGGGGGGCCCACCGGGGAGCTGTTTTTT,TRBD2,TRBV10-1,many,TRBJ2-2
CASTPGRENEKLFF,TGTGCCAGCACCCCGGGACGTGAGAATGAAAAACTGTTTTTT,NA,TRBV6-2/TRBV6-3,many,TRBJ1-4
CASRFGGANEQFF,TGTGCCAGCAGGTTCGGTGGAGCCAATGAGCAGTTCTTC,NA,TRBV7-2,many,TRBJ2-1
CASSFGVGLAEAFF,TGTGCCAGCAGCTTCGGGGTAGGTCTGGCTGAAGCTTTCTTT,NA,TRBV11-2,many,TRBJ1-1
CASATPRDFNSPLHF,TGTGCCAGCGCCACCCCTCGGGATTTTAATTCACCCCTCCACTTT,NA,TRBV6-2/TRBV6-3,NA,TRBJ1-6
CASSPRQGTNEKLFF,TGTGCCAGCAGCCCCCGACAGGGTACTAATGAAAAACTGTTTTTT,TRBD1,TRBV7-2,many,TRBJ1-4
CATSRDRGGQETQYF,TGTGCCACCAGCAGAGATCGGGGGGGGCAAGAGACCCAGTACTTC,TRBD2,TRBV15,many,TRBJ2-5
CASSLGRVVRSTDTQYF,TGTGCCAGCAGCTTAGGTAGAGTAGTACGGAGCACAGATACGCAGTATTTT,NA,TRBV7-3,NA,TRBJ2-3